Sequencing of this TCR beta chain was carried out in a study of blood T cell repertoires in COVID-19. Study context: Samples came from the United States, Italy and Spain, spanning acute and convalescent COVID-19. Sample material is recorded as cDNA or gDNA derived from T cells, B-cell-depleted T cells, or PBMCs.

The V and J ends lost 1 base and 0 bases respectively, with 12 bases between them. Germline lookup yields CDR1 SGHRS and CDR2 YFSETQ. CDR3 length: 16 residues. Authors' data handling: Amplifying reference gene primers gave estimates of nucleated cell counts. Sequencing was performed with immunoSEQ multiplex PCR; in TCRdb, only in-frame clones are kept and a portion is missing. Clone size and V and J calls were adopted from that table, with D and trimming inferred from the DNA. Among about 91,000 clones listed, approximately 82% were seen once. The sequence derives from a man aged 50-59 years with active or convalescent COVID-19. This chain connects TRBV5-1 to TRBJ2-3, with D unresolved. The sequenced sample was peripheral blood. CDR3 DNA sequence: TGCGCCAGCAGCTTGTCCGGTCTGGTGAGCACAGATACGCAGTATTTT. Its translation is CASSLSGLVSTDTQYF.